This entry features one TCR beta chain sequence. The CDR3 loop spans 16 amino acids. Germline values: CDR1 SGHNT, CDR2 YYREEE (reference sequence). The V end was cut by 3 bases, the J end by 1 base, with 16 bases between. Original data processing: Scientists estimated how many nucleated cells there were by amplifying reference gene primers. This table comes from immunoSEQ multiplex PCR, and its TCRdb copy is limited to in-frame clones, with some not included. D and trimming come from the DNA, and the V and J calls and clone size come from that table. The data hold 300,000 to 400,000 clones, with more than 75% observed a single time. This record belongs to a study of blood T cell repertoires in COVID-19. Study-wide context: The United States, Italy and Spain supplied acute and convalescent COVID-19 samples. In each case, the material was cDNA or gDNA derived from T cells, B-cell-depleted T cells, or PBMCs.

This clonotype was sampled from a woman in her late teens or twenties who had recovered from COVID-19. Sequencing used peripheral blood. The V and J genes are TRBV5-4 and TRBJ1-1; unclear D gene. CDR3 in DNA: TGTGCCAGCAGCTCAACCAGGTTGTTGGAGAACACTGAAGCTTTCTTT. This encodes CASSSTRLLENTEAFF.